This TCR beta chain was observed in a study of blood T cell repertoires in COVID-19. For the study at large: From the United States, Italy and Spain came samples of acute and convalescent COVID-19. T cells, B-cell-depleted T cells, or PBMCs supplied cDNA or gDNA.

Per the original data handling: Amplification from reference gene primers served as the basis for estimated nucleated cell counts. TCRdb's copy holds only in-frame clones and misses some; the assay was immunoSEQ multiplex PCR. From that table come the V and J calls and clone size; the DNA was used to work out D and trimming. The profile shows 220,000 or so clones, approximately 80% of them singletons. Trimming at V came to 4 bases and at J to 2 bases, leaving 6 bases not matched to a gene. The CDR3 has 15 amino acids. Germline CDR1 and CDR2: SEHNR and FQNEAQ (reference sequence). The specimen was peripheral blood. The V call is TRBV7-9, the J call TRBJ2-5; 8 bases match TRBD2. The receptor comes from a man aged 30-40 years with active or convalescent COVID-19. CDR3 region: CASSYSGGGQETQYF. The CDR3 coding sequence is TGTGCCAGCAGCTATTCGGGAGGGGGACAAGAGACCCAGTACTTC. Supplemented by reference TRBV7-9 and TRBJ2-5, the full variable domain reads DTGVSQNPRHKITKRGQNVTFRCDPISEHNRLYWYRQTLGQGPEFLTYFQNEAQLEKSRLLSDRFSAERPKGSFSTLEIQRTEQGDSAMYLCASSYSGGGQETQYFGPGTRLLVL.